The rows below give T cell receptor beta chains drawn from one sample of a study of T cells after somatic rescue of genetic block. Measured with immunoSEQ multiplex PCR; TCRdb has only the in-frame clones, and not every one. The sample records 110,000 or so clones, about 93% being singletons. Input material: peripheral blood mononuclear cells (PBMCs). These receptors came from a woman aged 18 to 35. The CDR3 runs from the conserved cysteine through the conserved F or W. D genes are given only for firm matches. Part of the rows lack a size; the others show once, few, many or a class for expanded clones.

>TRBJ1-2|TRBD1|TRBV11-2|-
CASSWGDREYSGYTF
TGTGCCAGCAGCTGGGGGGACAGGGAGTATAGTGGCTACACCTTC
>TRBJ2-3|TRBD2|TRBV5-1|once
CASSLTSGGYTQYF
TGCGCCAGCAGCTTGACTAGCGGGGGCTATACGCAGTATTTT
>TRBJ1-1|-|TRBV19|-
CASSIRHRVGNTEAFF
TGTGCCAGTAGTATACGCCACAGGGTCGGGAACACTGAAGCTTTCTTT
>TRBJ1-5|-|TRBV6-1|-
CASRSGVHQPQHF
TGTGCCAGCAGGTCCGGGGTCCATCAGCCCCAGCATTTT
>TRBJ2-5|-|TRBV18|-
CASSPRGETQYF
TGTGCCAGCTCACCACGGGGGGAGACCCAGTACTTC
>TRBJ1-1|-|TRBV7-2|-
CAIKGSQMNTEAFF
TGTGCCATCAAGGGTAGTCAAATGAACACTGAAGCTTTCTTT
>TRBJ2-3|TRBD1|TRBV4-2|-
CASSLILGGTGGTDTQYF
TGTGCCAGCAGCCTTATTCTAGGGGGGACAGGGGGCACAGATACGCAGTATTTT
>TRBJ2-2|-|TRBV7-6|-
CASSSSETLFF
TGTGCCAGCAGCTCCTCCGAGACGCTGTTTTTT
>TRBJ1-1|-|TRBV5-1|-
CASTRLTGGGTEAFF
TGCGCCAGCACAAGACTAACAGGCGGGGGCACTGAAGCTTTCTTT
>TRBJ1-1|TRBD1|TRBV9|-
CASSPQGRDTEAFF
TGTGCCAGCAGCCCACAGGGGAGGGACACTGAAGCTTTCTTT
>TRBJ2-1|TRBD1|TRBV29-1|-
CSTRTGGPNEQFF
TGCAGCACCCGAACAGGGGGCCCTAATGAGCAGTTCTTC
>TRBJ2-1|-|TRBV7-9|-
CASTPGVTYNEQFF
TGTGCCAGCACCCCAGGGGTCACCTACAATGAGCAGTTCTTC
>TRBJ2-7|-|TRBV25-1|once
CASSAYRVEDEQYF
TGTGCCAGCAGTGCTTACAGGGTAGAGGACGAGCAGTACTTC
>TRBJ1-5|-|TRBV30|-
CAWSKGGGTNRQPQHF
TGTGCCTGGAGCAAAGGAGGAGGGACAAATCGTCAGCCCCAGCATTTT
>TRBJ1-1|-|TRBV30|-
CAWKGPGPLLAFF
TGTGCCTGGAAGGGTCCAGGGCCTCTTCTGGCTTTCTTT
>TRBJ2-7|TRBD1|TRBV6-1|once
CASLHPGQGFHEQYF
TGTGCCAGCCTTCATCCGGGACAGGGCTTCCACGAGCAGTACTTC
>TRBJ2-7|-|TRBV16|-
CASSQGLRIGGYEQYF
TGTGCCAGCAGCCAAGGTCTGAGGATAGGCGGCTACGAGCAGTACTTC
>TRBJ1-5|TRBD1|TRBV6-6|once
CASSQTGGNQPQHF
TGTGCCAGCAGCCAAACAGGGGGGAATCAACCCCAGCATTTT
>TRBJ1-4|TRBD1|TRBV5-1|few
CASSLVGLPGQDEKLFF
TGCGCCAGCAGCTTGGTCGGACTTCCGGGACAGGATGAAAAACTGTTTTTT
>TRBJ1-2|-|TRBV7-3|-
CASSLTPGRGYGYTF
TGTGCCAGCAGCTTAACGCCCGGACGAGGCTATGGCTACACCTTC
>TRBJ2-5|-|TRBV7-7|-
CASRFPLAGETQYF
TGTGCCAGCAGATTCCCCCTGGCCGGAGAGACCCAGTACTTC
>TRBJ2-5|TRBD2|TRBV28|-
CASSFRGGLETQYF
TGTGCCAGCAGTTTCCGGGGGGGCTTGGAGACCCAGTACTTC
>TRBJ2-7|-|TRBV11-3|-
CASSPRDHEQYF
TGTGCCAGCAGCCCCAGGGATCACGAGCAGTACTTC
>TRBJ2-7|-|TRBV6-1|few
CASSDWRGGEQYF
TGTGCCAGCAGTGATTGGAGGGGCGGCGAGCAGTACTTC
>TRBJ2-7|TRBD2|TRBV4-2|-
CASSQRIGTTIYEQYF
TGTGCCAGCAGCCAGAGAATTGGGACTACGATCTACGAGCAGTACTTC
>TRBJ2-2|-|TRBV5-1|once
CASSGTATTGELFF
TGCGCCAGCAGTGGGACTGCGACCACCGGGGAGCTGTTTTTT
>TRBJ1-2|-|TRBV28|-
CASSPTGQPNYGYTF
TGTGCCAGCAGTCCCACGGGACAACCTAACTATGGCTACACCTTC
>TRBJ1-2|-|TRBV6-5|-
CASSYSKPTWDGYTF
TGTGCCAGCAGTTACTCGAAGCCCACTTGGGATGGCTACACCTTC
>TRBJ1-1|-|TRBV28|-
CAIAASSFGQLNTEAFF
TGTGCCATCGCTGCCAGCAGTTTCGGACAGCTGAACACTGAAGCTTTCTTT
>TRBJ2-3|-|TRBV2|once
CASNRLGGGTDTQYF
TGTGCCAGCAACCGACTAGGAGGCGGCACAGATACGCAGTATTTT
>TRBJ2-3|-|TRBV2|-
CASQETRLDTQYF
TGTGCCAGCCAAGAAACTCGGCTAGATACGCAGTATTTT
>TRBJ1-1|-|TRBV29-1|once
CSVEGALPVFNTEAFF
TGCAGCGTTGAGGGGGCTCTCCCGGTGTTCAACACTGAAGCTTTCTTT
>TRBJ1-1|-|TRBV6-5|once
CASSSGVEAFF
TGTGCCAGCAGTTCAGGGGTTGAAGCTTTCTTT
>TRBJ2-7|-|TRBV11-2|-
CASSPTGRFYEQYF
TGTGCCAGCAGCCCGACTGGACGTTTCTACGAGCAGTACTTC
>TRBJ2-7|-|TRBV5-4|once
CASSVSIQDSYEQYF
TGTGCCAGCAGTGTATCTATACAGGATTCTTACGAGCAGTACTTC
>TRBJ2-1|TRBD2|TRBV9|-
CASSASGGPGNEQFF
TGTGCCAGCAGCGCTAGCGGGGGGCCGGGGAATGAGCAGTTCTTC
>TRBJ2-1|-|TRBV7-6|-
CASSLGQAGNEQFF
TGTGCCAGCAGCTTAGGGCAGGCCGGAAATGAGCAGTTCTTC
>TRBJ2-7|TRBD2|TRBV4-3|-
CASSQDSGGSSYEQYF
TGCGCCAGCAGCCAAGATTCGGGGGGAAGCTCCTACGAGCAGTACTTC
>TRBJ2-6|-|TRBV28|once
CASSPTVPSGANVLTF
TGTGCCAGCAGTCCGACAGTCCCCTCTGGGGCCAACGTCCTGACTTTC
>TRBJ1-2|-|TRBV19|-
CASSLGGRGGYTF
TGTGCCAGTAGTCTAGGCGGCAGGGGTGGCTACACCTTC
>TRBJ2-6|TRBD1|TRBV6-1|-
CASSGGQGRSGANVLTF
TGTGCCAGCAGTGGTGGACAGGGGCGCTCTGGGGCCAACGTCCTGACTTTC
>TRBJ2-4|-|TRBV27|-
CASSLGQAKNIQYF
TGTGCCAGCAGTTTAGGGCAGGCGAAAAACATTCAGTACTTC
>TRBJ2-1|TRBD2|TRBV9|-
CASSDPPSGPPRAQFF
TGTGCCAGCAGCGACCCCCCTAGCGGGCCTCCTAGAGCGCAGTTCTTC